One sample yielded the 12 T cell receptor beta chains listed below, sequenced in a study of T cell changes during pregnancy in multiple sclerosis. Sequenced by immunoSEQ multiplex PCR; TCRdb stores in-frame clones only, minus some. Of about 59,000 clones in the sample, approximately 92% were seen once. The source material was CD4+ T cells from peripheral blood mononuclear cells, sampled before pregnancy. The receptors were gathered from a female donor with multiple sclerosis, enrolled in a pregnancy study.

Only a few counts were recorded for this clone. This sequence joins TRBV15 and TRBJ2-5, with D hard to call. The CDR3 consists of 16 residues. V lost 3 bases and J lost 2, with 16 bases in between. Germline CDR1 and CDR2: LNHNV and YYDKDF (reference sequence). CDR3 amino acids: CATSRVLGGAQETQYF. The CDR3 DNA reads as TGTGCCACCAGCAGGGTTCTAGGCGGAGCACAAGAGACCCAGTACTTC.

The chain's CDR3 is CASSLAIGGELFF. In DNA form, the CDR3 reads TGTGCCAGCAGCTTAGCCATCGGCGGGGAGCTGTTTTTT. The chain combines TRBV7-6 with TRBJ2-2; D is ambiguous. CDR3 length equals 13 residues. Trimming took 0 bases from V and 7 from J, leaving 6 bases between them. Germline V gives CDR1 SGHVS, CDR2 FNYEAQ.

The chain carries TRBV30 and TRBJ2-1, with 8 bases lining up with TRBD2. The germline V gene encodes CDR1 GTSNPN and CDR2 SVGIG (reference sequence). CDR3 length: 14 amino acids. Losses at the gene ends were 3 bases for V and 10 bases for J; bases not matched to a gene: 11. The CDR3 here is CAWSPLTSGGEQFF. The CDR3 nucleotides are TGTGCCTGGAGCCCCCTCACTAGCGGAGGGGAGCAGTTCTTC.

The V call is TRBV27, the J call TRBJ2-7, with 11 bases lining up with TRBD2. The V gene end was trimmed by 6 bases and the J gene end by 6 bases; junction bases not matched to a gene: 7. The germline CDR1 and CDR2 sequences are MNHEY and SMNVEV (reference sequence). The CDR3 sequence is 14 residues long. CDR3 sequence reads: CASRQLAGEGEQYF. Written as DNA, the CDR3 is TGTGCCAGCAGGCAACTAGCGGGAGAGGGCGAGCAGTACTTC.

Here the CDR3 reads CATSARLAGGQETQYF. The CDR3 bases are TGTGCCACCAGCGCCCGACTAGCGGGAGGGCAGGAGACCCAGTACTTC. The gene calls are TRBV15 and TRBJ2-5; 14 bases are a match to TRBD2. CDR1 is LNHNV, CDR2 YYDKDF, per germline (reference sequence). V lost 5 bases and J lost 5; bases outside the gene matches: 7. CDR3 length: 16 amino acids. The variable domain in full, completed from reference TRBV15 and TRBJ2-5, reads DAMVIQNPRYQVTQFGKPVTLSCSQTLNHNVMYWYQQKSSQAPKLLFHYYDKDFNNEADTPDNFQSRRPNTSFCFLDIRSPGLGDTAMYLCATSARLAGGQETQYFGPGTRLLVL.

The CDR3 loop reads CASSYTSPSGIHEQFF. As DNA, the CDR3 is TGTGCCAGCAGTTACACGTCTCCTAGCGGGATCCATGAGCAGTTCTTC. J is TRBJ2-1 and V is TRBV6-6; 9 bases are shared with TRBD2. The V and J ends lost 2 bases and 8 bases, in that order; junction bases with no gene match: 10. Germline CDR1 and CDR2: MNHNY and SVGAGI (reference sequence). This CDR3 region has 16 residues.

The rearrangement uses TRBV7-2 and TRBJ2-1, with TRBD2 matching 10 bases. Germline V gives CDR1 SGHTA, CDR2 FQGNSA. The CDR3 contains 14 residues. Unmatched junction bases numbered 1, after V lost 4 bases and J lost 4 bases. Written as DNA, the CDR3 is TGTGCCAGCAGCTCTAGCGGGAGTTACAATGAGCAGTTCTTC. Translating it yields CASSSSGSYNEQFF.

The chain recombines TRBV11-2 with TRBJ2-7, with D perhaps TRBD2 (6 bases). Between the trimmed V and J ends, which lost 4 bases and 4 bases, there was a span of 14 bases. The CDR3 is 14 residues long. Germline V lookup: CDR1 SGHAT, CDR2 FQNNGV. CDR3: CASSSSRERYEQYF. The CDR3 DNA sequence: TGTGCCAGCAGCTCCTCTCGGGAGCGGTACGAGCAGTACTTC. The full variable domain, rest sourced from reference TRBV11-2 and TRBJ2-7, is EAGVAQSPRYKIIEKRQSVAFWCNPISGHATLYWYQQILGQGPKLLIQFQNNGVVDDSQLPKDRFSAERLKGVDSTLKIQPAKLEDSAVYLCASSSSRERYEQYFGPGTRLTVT.

The chain employs TRBV7-8 and TRBJ1-2; 8 positions agree with TRBD1. The CDR3 totals 14 residues. CDR1 and CDR2 (germline): SGHVS, FQNEAQ. Trimming removed 5 bases from V and 4 bases from J; junction bases left unmatched: 6. This CDR3 is CASSGGQGGYGYTF. DNA of the CDR3: TGTGCCAGCAGCGGTGGACAGGGTGGCTATGGCTACACCTTC.

In its sample, this clone was seen once. This rearrangement joins TRBV28 to TRBJ2-1; TRBD1 matches at 7 bases. Per germline, CDR1 MDHEN and CDR2 SYDVKM. The CDR3 covers 19 residues. V shed 6 bases and J 7 bases; nucleotides not matched to a gene: 24. This CDR3 is CASSGRFTRGFLIANEQFF. The CDR3 DNA follows: TGTGCCAGCAGCGGGCGCTTTACCAGGGGGTTTTTGATAGCGAATGAGCAGTTCTTC.

The rearrangement links TRBV28 to TRBJ1-1, with D possibly being TRBD1 (5 bases). The germline gives CDR1 MDHEN, CDR2 SYDVKM. The V end was cut by 2 bases, the J end by 0 bases, with 7 bases between. The CDR3 covers 14 residues. CDR3 loop: CASSLTTVNTEAFF. For the CDR3, the DNA is TGTGCCAGCAGTTTAACGACAGTGAACACTGAAGCTTTCTTT.

This chain links TRBV19 with TRBJ1-5, with 7 bases identical to TRBD1. V trimming: 6 bases; J trimming: 2 bases; junction bases outside the gene matches: 7. CDR1 LNHDA and CDR2 SQIVND come from the germline V gene (reference sequence). The CDR3 consists of 15 residues. CDR3 in DNA: TGTGCCAGTAGCCTCCGGACAGGCGGCAATCAGCCCCAGCATTTT. Translating gives CASSLRTGGNQPQHF.